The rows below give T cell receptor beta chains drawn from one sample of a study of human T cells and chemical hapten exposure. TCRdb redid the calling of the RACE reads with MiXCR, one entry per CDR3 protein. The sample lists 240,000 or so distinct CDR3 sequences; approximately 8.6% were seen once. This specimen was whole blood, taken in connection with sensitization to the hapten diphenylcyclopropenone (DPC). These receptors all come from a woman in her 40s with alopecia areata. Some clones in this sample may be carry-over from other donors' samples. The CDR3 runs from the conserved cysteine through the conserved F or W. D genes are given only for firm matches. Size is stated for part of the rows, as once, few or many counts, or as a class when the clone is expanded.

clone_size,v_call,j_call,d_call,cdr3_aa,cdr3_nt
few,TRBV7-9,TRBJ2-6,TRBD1,CASSPDRGLAGANVLTF,TGTGCCAGCAGCCCCGACAGGGGATTAGCTGGGGCCAACGTCCTGACTTTC
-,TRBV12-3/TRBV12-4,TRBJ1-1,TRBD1,CASRWTGGTEAFF,TGTGCCAGCAGGTGGACAGGAGGGACTGAAGCTTTCTTT
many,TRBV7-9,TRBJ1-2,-,CASSPEGQGGYTF,TGTGCCAGCAGCCCGGAGGGCCAGGGAGGCTACACCTTC
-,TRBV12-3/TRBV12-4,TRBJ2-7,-,CASSFSSTGYEQYF,TGTGCCAGCAGTTTCTCGTCTACGGGTTACGAGCAGTACTTC
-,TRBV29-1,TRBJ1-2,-,CSVGDRSNYGYTF,TGCAGCGTCGGTGACAGGAGCAACTATGGCTACACCTTC
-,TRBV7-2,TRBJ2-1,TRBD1,CASSTGGGRLNEQFF,TGTGCCAGCAGCACAGGGGGCGGGAGATTAAATGAGCAGTTCTTC
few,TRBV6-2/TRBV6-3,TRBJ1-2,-,CASSSGAVHGYTF,TGTGCCAGCAGTTCAGGGGCTGTGCACGGCTACACCTTC
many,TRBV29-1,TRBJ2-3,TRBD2,CSVGLAGGTDTQYF,TGCAGCGTGGGACTAGCGGGGGGCACAGATACGCAGTATTTT
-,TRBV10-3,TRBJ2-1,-,CAISERQGHSSYNEQFF,TGTGCCATCAGTGAGCGCCAGGGACATAGTTCCTACAATGAGCAGTTCTTC
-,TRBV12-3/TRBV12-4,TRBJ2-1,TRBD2,CASSLGGSGANEQFF,TGTGCCAGCAGTTTGGGCGGGAGTGGGGCCAATGAGCAGTTCTTC
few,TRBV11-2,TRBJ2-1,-,CASSLARSINEQFF,TGTGCCAGCAGCTTAGCTCGGAGTATCAATGAGCAGTTCTTC
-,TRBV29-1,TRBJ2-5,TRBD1,CSARQGQETQYF,TGCAGCGCCAGACAGGGGCAGGAGACCCAGTACTTC
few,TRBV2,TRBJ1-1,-,CASNPQGNTEAFF,TGTGCCAGCAACCCACAGGGGAACACTGAAGCTTTCTTT
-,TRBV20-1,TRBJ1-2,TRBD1,CSARDGSGGPVRGYTF,TGCAGTGCTAGAGATGGCTCAGGGGGCCCTGTTAGAGGCTACACCTTC
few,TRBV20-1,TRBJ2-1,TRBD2,CSARVAGGSSYNEQFF,TGCAGTGCTAGGGTTGCGGGAGGGAGCTCCTACAATGAGCAGTTCTTC
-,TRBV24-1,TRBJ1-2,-,CATSDSEGPGDGYTF,TGTGCCACCAGTGACAGCGAGGGGCCCGGAGATGGCTACACCTTC
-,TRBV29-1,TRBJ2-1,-,CSVEVSGNNEQFF,TGCAGCGTTGAGGTTAGCGGCAACAATGAGCAGTTCTTC
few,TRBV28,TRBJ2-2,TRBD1,CASTENRGPSTGELFF,TGTGCCAGCACCGAGAACAGGGGGCCCAGCACCGGGGAGCTGTTTTTT
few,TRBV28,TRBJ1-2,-,CASSFESALPRYTF,TGTGCCAGCAGTTTTGAGAGCGCCTTACCACGCTACACCTTC
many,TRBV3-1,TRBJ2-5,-,CASNLRGVQETQYF,TGTGCCAGCAACCTCCGCGGAGTCCAAGAGACCCAGTACTTC